These T cell receptor beta chains were read from a single sample in a study of T cell repertoires in cytomegalovirus infection. TCRdb itself ran the reads through MiXCR, one entry per CDR3 protein. The table records about 180,000 distinct CDR3 sequences, about 18% of them present only once. The sample comprised CD8+ T cells from PBMCs. These receptors were obtained from a human donor in good health (CMV status not recorded). Some clones in this sample may be carry-over from other donors' samples. Both conserved end residues are part of each CDR3. Fields, in order: J gene, clone size, V gene, D gene, CDR3 DNA, CDR3 protein. A D gene is named only where the DNA matches it firmly. The size of a clone is reported for some rows only, either as once, few or many, or as a class for expanded clones.

J gene: TRBJ2-3; clone size: .; V gene: TRBV6-2/TRBV6-3; D gene: TRBD2; CDR3 DNA: TGTGCCAGCAGTACCCGGGGGGTCTACACAGATACGCAGTATTTT; CDR3 protein: CASSTRGVYTDTQYF
J gene: TRBJ1-6; clone size: .; V gene: TRBV2; D gene: .; CDR3 DNA: TGTGCCAGCAGCGAGGTGACAGGAGCAGGGAGGACCCTCCACTTT; CDR3 protein: CASSEVTGAGRTLHF
J gene: TRBJ2-3; clone size: few; V gene: TRBV27; D gene: .; CDR3 DNA: TGTGCCAGCAGTTTATCGAAGACAGATACGCAGTATTTT; CDR3 protein: CASSLSKTDTQYF
J gene: TRBJ1-1; clone size: .; V gene: TRBV7-9; D gene: .; CDR3 DNA: TGTGCCAGCAGCTTAGATTGGGGACAAGCAGCTTTCTTT; CDR3 protein: CASSLDWGQAAFF
J gene: TRBJ2-1; clone size: few; V gene: TRBV2; D gene: TRBD2; CDR3 DNA: TGTGCCAGCAGTGAATACCCGCGGGGGTCCAATGAGCAGTTCTTC; CDR3 protein: CASSEYPRGSNEQFF
J gene: TRBJ2-3; clone size: few; V gene: TRBV7-8; D gene: TRBD2; CDR3 DNA: TGTGCCAGCAGCTTAACGTCCACTAGCGGGGGCACAGATACGCAGTATTTT; CDR3 protein: CASSLTSTSGGTDTQYF
J gene: TRBJ2-2; clone size: once; V gene: TRBV20-1; D gene: TRBD1; CDR3 DNA: TGCAGTGCTAGAGATCCGACAGGGGAGGTCGGGGAGCTGTTTTTT; CDR3 protein: CSARDPTGEVGELFF
J gene: TRBJ2-1; clone size: few; V gene: TRBV7-8; D gene: .; CDR3 DNA: TGTGCCAGCAGCTCGGGGACACCCATCTCCTACAATGAGCAGTTCTTC; CDR3 protein: CASSSGTPISYNEQFF
J gene: TRBJ2-1; clone size: .; V gene: TRBV6-2/TRBV6-3; D gene: .; CDR3 DNA: TGTGCCAGCAGTACGGGACTCGACAATGAGCAGTTCTTC; CDR3 protein: CASSTGLDNEQFF
J gene: TRBJ2-2; clone size: .; V gene: TRBV7-8; D gene: .; CDR3 DNA: TGTGCCAGCAGCTTAAAGGGGAACACCGGGGAGCTGTTTTTT; CDR3 protein: CASSLKGNTGELFF
J gene: TRBJ2-2; clone size: few; V gene: TRBV7-3; D gene: .; CDR3 DNA: TGTGCCAGCAGCCGTCCGTTGGCCGCGGTGGACACCGGGGAGCTGTTTTTT; CDR3 protein: CASSRPLAAVDTGELFF
J gene: TRBJ2-1; clone size: few; V gene: TRBV6-1; D gene: .; CDR3 DNA: TGTGCCAGCGGGGCCGGGAGCTCCTACAATGAGCAGTTCTTC; CDR3 protein: CASGAGSSYNEQFF
J gene: TRBJ2-5; clone size: .; V gene: TRBV29-1; D gene: .; CDR3 DNA: TGCAGCGTTGATACAGGACAGAGGAACCAAGAGACCCAGTACTTC; CDR3 protein: CSVDTGQRNQETQYF